This T cell receptor (beta chain) was identified during a study of T cell clusters in autoimmune cytopenias. Broader study findings: Functional roles of the in silico T cell clusters still await experimental validation. TRB repertoire shifts in secondary cytopenia and chronic lymphocytic leukemia mostly reflected lymphoma, not autoimmunity. Clustering suggested that physiological T cell clusters were missing in primary autoimmune cytopenia patients. Healthy donors had about 2.8-fold more exclusive TRB clusters than active autoimmune hepatitis patients.

TRB was amplified by touch-down multiplex PCR, primer pools A and B combined. TCRdb re-called the multiplex PCR reads and catalogs CDR3 proteins one per entry, DNA excluded. With about 15,000 distinct CDR3 sequences in the sample, the ten largest clones hold 2% to 2.5%. This CDR3 contains 11 residues. Each sample's input was about 270 ng genomic DNA, 30,000 to 45,000 genome equivalents. Comment on this clonotype: Its matching antigen is unknown.

The source of this sequence is a human donor with an autoimmune cytopenia or autoimmune hepatitis (not recorded which). V gene TRBV12-3 or TRBV12-4 combines with J gene TRBJ1-1. Material: peripheral blood. The CDR3 here is CASSTILEAFF.